This T cell receptor (beta chain) was recorded in a study of T cell repertoires in cytomegalovirus infection. About the study: Signatures in public TCR beta sequences pointed to both CMV infection and matching HLA type.

Points on this clonotype: Its target is unknown.

Germline CDR1 reads SGHVS; CDR2 reads FQNEAQ. The V end was cut by 5 bases, the J end by 5 bases, with 9 bases between. The CDR3 is 13 amino acids. Findings and caveats of the study: HLA-C-restricted CMV-specific TCR beta clonotypes were dominant in the ex vivo response.

TCRdb analysed the reads with MiXCR anew, one entry per CDR3 protein. This repertoire shows some 99,000 distinct CDR3 sequences, around 28% found once; its top ten account for about 81%. This TCR was sampled from a human donor in good health (CMV status not recorded). Some clones in this sample may be carry-over from other donors' samples. Specimen: CD8+ T cells from cultured PBMCs, collected from culture after CMV antigen stimulation. The chain carries TRBV7-8 and TRBJ1-4; D remains ambiguous. The chain's CDR3 is CASSPGWNEKLFF. CDR3 coding DNA: TGTGCCAGCAGCCCAGGATGGAATGAAAAACTGTTTTTT.